What follows are 13 T cell receptor beta chains derived from one specimen sequenced in a study of regulatory T cells in long-lasting Graves disease (dated by TCRdb to the early 2020s). The method was multiplex PCR. Sequencing took place on an Illumina HiSeq 4000. CDR3 regions were amplified by Arm-PCR with iRepertoire HTBI primers to construct TCR beta libraries. Through fastp at Q25 and MiXCR, TCRdb rebuilt clones from the public reads, retaining in-frame beta chains. Under each unique CDR3 protein, matching rows form one entry showing the most common genes and DNA. For this sample there are about 660,000 distinct CDR3 sequences; around 30% appear just once. Roughly 40% of the sample lies in the top ten. What the time point label conveys for this sample: persistent/refractory GD, antithyroid drugs over 5 years with positive TRAb. RNA was extracted from PBMCs in TRIzol for both TCR sequencing and RNA sequencing.

The material sequenced was peripheral blood mononuclear cells (PBMCs), taken when the disease was refractory, from a patient treated with antithyroid drugs. The receptor set was obtained from a female donor with Graves disease.

The CDR3 DNA sequence: TGCAGTGCTCGTACAGCATACTACGAGCAGTACTTC. Translating gives CSARTAYYEQYF. The chain combines TRBV20-1 with TRBJ2-7, with D unresolved. The germline V gene has CDR1 DFQATT and CDR2 SNEGSKA (reference sequence). V lost 5 bases, J lost 3 bases, and 11 bases lay in between. The CDR3 spans 12 residues.

This clonotype was seen once. A much more abundant neighbour one base away suggests this may be a read error. The V and J genes are TRBV2 and TRBJ1-1, with D tentatively TRBD1 (6 bases). The germline V gene has CDR1 SNHLY and CDR2 FYNNEI. The CDR3 covers 13 residues. CDR3 region: CAGSGGGGTEAFF. The CDR3 nucleotides are TGTGCCGGCAGTGGGGGCGGGGGCACTGAAGCTTTCTTT.

There are many counts of this clonotype. The chain employs TRBV28 and TRBJ1-1; 7 nucleotides align to TRBD1. The germline gives CDR1 MDHEN, CDR2 SYDVKM. Trimming cost V 2 bases and J 9 bases; bases outside gene matches: 3. The CDR3 length is 12 residues. The CDR3 sequence is CASSLGRGKAFF. The CDR3 DNA sequence: TGTGCCAGCAGTTTAGGCAGGGGGAAAGCTTTCTTT.

This clonotype was counted only a few times. This chain uses TRBV20-1 with TRBJ1-1, with D hard to call. This CDR3 spans 14 amino acids. Germline values: CDR1 DFQATT, CDR2 SNEGSKA (reference sequence). The V end was cut by 3 bases, the J end by 0 bases, with 11 bases between. DNA of the CDR3: TGCAGTGCTAGGAAGCCAACGATGAACACTGAAGCTTTCTTT. Translated: CSARKPTMNTEAFF.

The CDR3 spells CASSEARGAATDTQYF. CDR3 DNA: TGTGCCAGCAGTGAAGCGCGCGGGGCGGCCACAGATACGCAGTATTTT. The rearrangement links TRBV6-1 to TRBJ2-3, with a weak D call TRBD2 (6 bases). Trimming left V 0 bases short and J 2 bases short, with 12 bases between. CDR1 is MNHNS, CDR2 SASEGT, per germline. The CDR3 runs to 16 residues.

This clonotype was observed a few times. The rearrangement joins TRBV12-3 or TRBV12-4 to TRBJ1-1, with a tentative D call TRBD1 (6 bases). This CDR3 has 14 residues. The V and J ends lost 2 bases and 4 bases respectively, with 11 bases between them. CDR3 DNA: TGTGCCAGCAGTTTAACAGGGTTCACCACTGAAGCTTTCTTT. It is translated as CASSLTGFTTEAFF.

This clonotype turned up a few times. The chain couples TRBV27 to TRBJ1-5; D is unclear. V was cut by 3 bases and J by 7 bases, with 10 bases left in between. This CDR3 has 13 amino acids. Germline V gives CDR1 MNHEY, CDR2 SMNVEV (reference sequence). The CDR3, as DNA: TGTGCCAGCAGTTTGATGGTGGGACAGCCCCAGCATTTT. Translation: CASSLMVGQPQHF.

This clonotype has only a few counts. V usage is TRBV30 and J usage is TRBJ1-1; no reliable D call. The CDR3 is 14 residues long. The germline V gene has CDR1 GTSNPN and CDR2 SVGIG (reference sequence). V gave up 2 bases and J gave up 9 bases, with 19 bases separating them. DNA for the CDR3: TGTGCCTGGAGTCCCAGTCTAGTAACGAAAAAAGCTTTCTTT. Protein product: CAWSPSLVTKKAFF.

This clonotype was observed a handful of times. The chain couples TRBV7-3 to TRBJ1-1, with D unclear. This CDR3 is built from 15 residues. The germline V and J ends were trimmed by 4 bases and 1 base, with 13 bases remaining between them. Germline CDR1 reads SGHTA; CDR2 reads FQGTGA. CDR3 DNA: TGTGCCAGCAGCTCCCATCACGGAGCGAACACTGAAGCTTTCTTT. Protein product: CASSSHHGANTEAFF.

This clonotype was counted a single time. This chain uses TRBV2 with TRBJ2-2, with a possible D match to TRBD1 (6 bases). V shed 11 bases and J shed 2 bases, with 18 bases lying between them. Germline V gene data show CDR1 as SNHLY and CDR2 as FYNNEI. The CDR3 is 15 residues long. The CDR3 DNA reads as TGTGCCGGCAACAACAGGGCTAGTAACACCGGGGAGCTGTTTTTT. Amino acid sequence: CAGNNRASNTGELFF. Full variable domain (rest looked up from reference TRBV2 and TRBJ2-2): EPEVTQTPSHQVTQMGQEVILRCVPISNHLYFYWYRQILGQKVEFLVSFYNNEISEKSEIFDDQFSVERPDGSNFTLKIRSTKLEDSAMYFCAGNNRASNTGELFFGEGSRLTVL.

This clonotype was found once. The junction shows a germline mismatch at one end, possibly a read error. V is TRBV7-9 and J is TRBJ1-1; weak D call: TRBD1 (6 bases). CDR1 is SEHNR and CDR2 is FQNEAQ in the germline V gene (reference sequence). CDR3 length: 15 residues. This CDR3 reads CASSSTGTGNPEAFF. The CDR3, as DNA: TGTGCCAGCAGCTCCACAGGGACGGGGAACCCTGAAGCTTTCTTT.

This clonotype was counted between two and nine times. The chain joins TRBV6-1 to TRBJ2-7; D may be TRBD2 (7 bases). The V end lost 10 bases, the J end lost 7 bases, and 20 bases lay between the germline ends. The germline CDR1 and CDR2 sequences are MNHNS and SASEGT. This CDR3 spans 13 amino acids. DNA of the CDR3: TGTGCCACCCTCCTCCCGGGGGGCCGGGAGCAGTACTTC. Translation gives CATLLPGGREQYF.

V is TRBV7-9 and J is TRBJ2-2, with D unresolved. Germline V gene lookup returns CDR1 SEHNR and CDR2 FQNEAQ (reference sequence). V lost 5 bases to trimming and J lost 1 base, with 8 bases between them. There are 14 residues in the CDR3. The CDR3 here is CASSQQQNTGELFF. CDR3 bases: TGTGCCAGCAGCCAGCAGCAGAACACCGGGGAGCTGTTTTTT.